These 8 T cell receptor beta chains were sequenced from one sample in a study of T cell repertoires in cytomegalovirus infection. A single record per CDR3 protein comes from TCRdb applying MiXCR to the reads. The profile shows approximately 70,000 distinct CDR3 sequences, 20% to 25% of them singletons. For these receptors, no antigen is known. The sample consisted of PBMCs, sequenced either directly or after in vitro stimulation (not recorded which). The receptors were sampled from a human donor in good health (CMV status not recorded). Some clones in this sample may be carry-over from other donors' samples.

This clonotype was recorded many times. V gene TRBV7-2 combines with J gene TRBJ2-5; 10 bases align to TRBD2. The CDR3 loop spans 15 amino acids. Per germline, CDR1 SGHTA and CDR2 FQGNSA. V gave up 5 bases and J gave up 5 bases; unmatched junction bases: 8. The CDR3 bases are TGTGCCAGCAGCCAGCCTAGCGGGAGACGGGAGACCCAGTACTTC. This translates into CASSQPSGRRETQYF.

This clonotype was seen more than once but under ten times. The CDR3 nucleotides read TGTGCCGGGCTAGCGGGCACCGGGGAGCTGTTTTTT. It codes for CAGLAGTGELFF. The chain recombines TRBV5-4 with TRBJ2-2; TRBD2 aligns across 8 bases. In germline, CDR1 is SGHNT, CDR2 YYREEE (reference sequence). After removal of 10 bases from V and 4 bases from J, the junction contained 3 bases not matched to a gene. The CDR3 is made up of 12 amino acids.

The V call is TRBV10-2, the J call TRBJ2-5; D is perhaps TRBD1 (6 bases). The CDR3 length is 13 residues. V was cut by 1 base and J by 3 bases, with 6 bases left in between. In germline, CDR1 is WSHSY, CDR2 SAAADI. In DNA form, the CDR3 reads TGCGCCAGCAGTGAGTACAGGGAAGAGACCCAGTACTTC. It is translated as CASSEYREETQYF.

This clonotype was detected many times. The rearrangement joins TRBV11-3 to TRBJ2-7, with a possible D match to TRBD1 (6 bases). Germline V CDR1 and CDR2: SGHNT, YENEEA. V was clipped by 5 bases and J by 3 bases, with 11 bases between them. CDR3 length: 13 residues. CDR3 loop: CASSRGQNYEQYV. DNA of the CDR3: TGTGCCAGCAGCCGCGGACAGAACTACGAGCAGTACGTC.

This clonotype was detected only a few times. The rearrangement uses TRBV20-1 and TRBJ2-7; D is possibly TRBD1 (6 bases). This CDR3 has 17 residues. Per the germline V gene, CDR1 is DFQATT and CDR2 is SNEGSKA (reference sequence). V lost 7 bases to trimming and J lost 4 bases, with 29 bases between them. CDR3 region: CSGERGKGNIWSYEQYF. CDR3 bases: TGCAGTGGAGAGAGGGGGAAGGGGAACATTTGGTCTTACGAGCAGTACTTC.

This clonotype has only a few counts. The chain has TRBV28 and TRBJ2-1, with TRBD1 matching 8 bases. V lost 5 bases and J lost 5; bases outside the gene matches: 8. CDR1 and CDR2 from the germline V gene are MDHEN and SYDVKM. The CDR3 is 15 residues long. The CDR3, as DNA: TGTGCCAGCAGTAAGCCGACAGGGGAACACAATGAGCAGTTCTTC. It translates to CASSKPTGEHNEQFF.

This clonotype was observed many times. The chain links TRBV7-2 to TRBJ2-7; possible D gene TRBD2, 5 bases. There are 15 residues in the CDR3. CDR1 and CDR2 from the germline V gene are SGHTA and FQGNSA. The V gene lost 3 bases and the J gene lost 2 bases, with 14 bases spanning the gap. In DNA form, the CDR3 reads TGTGCCAGCAGCTTTTCTAGCACTGGCCCCTACGAGCAGTACGTC. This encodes CASSFSSTGPYEQYV.

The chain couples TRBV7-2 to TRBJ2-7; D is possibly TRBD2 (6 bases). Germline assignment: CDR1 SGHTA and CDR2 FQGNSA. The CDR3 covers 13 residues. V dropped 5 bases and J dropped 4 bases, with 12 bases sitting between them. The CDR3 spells CASSRLGQYEQYF. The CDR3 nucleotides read TGTGCCAGCAGCCGACTAGGCCAATACGAGCAGTACTTC.